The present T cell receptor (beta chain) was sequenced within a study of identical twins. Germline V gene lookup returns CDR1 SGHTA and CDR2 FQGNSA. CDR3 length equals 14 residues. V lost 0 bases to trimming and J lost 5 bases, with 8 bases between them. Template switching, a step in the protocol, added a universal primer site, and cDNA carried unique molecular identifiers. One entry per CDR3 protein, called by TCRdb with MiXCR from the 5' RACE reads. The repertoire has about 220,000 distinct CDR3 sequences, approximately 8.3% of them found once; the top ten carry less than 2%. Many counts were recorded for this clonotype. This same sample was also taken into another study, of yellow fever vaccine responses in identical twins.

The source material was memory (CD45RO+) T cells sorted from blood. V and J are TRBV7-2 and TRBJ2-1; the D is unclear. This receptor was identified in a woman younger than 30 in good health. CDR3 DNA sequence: TGTGCCAGCAGCTTAGCGAGCCTGGACAATGAGCAGTTCTTC. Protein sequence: CASSLASLDNEQFF.